Sequencing of this T cell receptor beta chain was carried out in a study of identical twins. Study-wide results and limits: Abundant cord blood beta clonotypes carried fewer insertions; memory repertoires showed none.

TCRdb analysed the 5' RACE reads with MiXCR anew, one entry per CDR3 protein. Of about 900,000 distinct CDR3 sequences detected, 12% appear once; the ten largest clones hold around 1.5%. Healthy Caucasians provided all donations. With respect to this clonotype: Its specificity is not known.

These sequences were also reported in another study, on yellow fever vaccine responses in identical twins.

This clonotype was sampled from a young woman in good health. Material for sequencing was PBMCs.

Here the CDR3 reads CASSPGNNQETQYF. Here the CDR3 DNA reads TGCGCCAGCAGCCCAGGGAACAATCAAGAGACCCAGTACTTC. The chain uses TRBV5-1 and TRBJ2-5; TRBD1 is a possible D gene (5 bases). The CDR3 totals 14 residues. Germline V CDR1 and CDR2: SGHRS, YFSETQ. V dropped 4 bases and J dropped 2 bases, with 12 bases sitting between them.